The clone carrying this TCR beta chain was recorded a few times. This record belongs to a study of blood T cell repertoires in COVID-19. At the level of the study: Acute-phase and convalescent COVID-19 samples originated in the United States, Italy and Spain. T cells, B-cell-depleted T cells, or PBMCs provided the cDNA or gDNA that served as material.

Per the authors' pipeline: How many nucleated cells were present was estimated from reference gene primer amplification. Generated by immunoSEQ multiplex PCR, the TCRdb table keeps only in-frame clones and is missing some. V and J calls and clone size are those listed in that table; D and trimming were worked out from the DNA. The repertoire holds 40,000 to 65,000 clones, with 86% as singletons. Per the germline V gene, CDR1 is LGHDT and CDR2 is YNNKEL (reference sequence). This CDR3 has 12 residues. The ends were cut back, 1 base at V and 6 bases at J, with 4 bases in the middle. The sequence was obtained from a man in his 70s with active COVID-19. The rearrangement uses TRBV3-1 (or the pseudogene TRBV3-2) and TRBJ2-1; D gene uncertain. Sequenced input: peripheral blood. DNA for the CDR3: TGTGCCAGCAGCCAAGCCCTCAATGAGCAGTTCTTC. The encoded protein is CASSQALNEQFF.